This TCR beta chain was retrieved from a study of T cell responses to AZD1222 COVID-19 vaccine. CDR3 length equals 17 residues. Between the trimmed V and J ends, which lost 0 bases and 7 bases, there was a span of 21 bases. Germline assignment: CDR1 LGHNT and CDR2 FRNRAP. Notes on the study in general: Recipients of AZD1222 seropositive at baseline numbered only 6 or 7. There were vaccine-associated CD4 TCRs across spike, dominant at 160-218 and 743-854. Among the donors, most were white British and more were female, and clonal diversity was possibly underestimated.

With respect to this clone: The antigen is undetermined.

Generated by immunoSEQ multiplex PCR, the TCRdb table keeps only in-frame clones and is missing some. The repertoire holds about 93,000 clones, with roughly 90% as singletons. This rearrangement joins TRBV12-5 to TRBJ1-2; possible D gene TRBD1, 6 bases. This material consisted of peripheral blood, taken on day 0 of MenACWY control vaccination. This clonotype originated in an adult in good health. The CDR3 is CASGLVHTGAGVRGYTF. CDR3 nucleotides: TGTGCTAGTGGTTTGGTACATACGGGGGCAGGGGTACGTGGCTACACCTTC.